The T cell receptor beta chain described here comes from a study of graft-versus-host responses after intestinal transplantation. Background on the study: Isolated intestinal, liver-intestinal, or multivisceral transplants had been given to the recipients. Overall study results and limits: There was an association between peak levels of circulating GvH clones and early post-transplant HvG declines. The authors found GvH clones in recipient marrow, some appearing first in ileum or blood.

V trimming: 5 bases; J trimming: 8 bases; junction bases outside the gene matches: 15. Germline CDR1 SGHRS, CDR2 YFSETQ. This CDR3 has 16 amino acids. Data came from immunoSEQ multiplex PCR; TCRdb stores just in-frame clones and leaves some out. This sample has over 45,000 clones, with approximately 94% found just once. As regards this clone: Its antigen is as yet unknown.

This clonotype was obtained from a human donor who was the organ donor for an intestinal transplant. The sample was unstimulated CD4+ T cells sorted from spleen or lymph node cells, taken before transplant. The rearrangement joins TRBV5-1 to TRBJ2-1, with 8 bases fitting TRBD2. CDR3 bases: TGCGCCAGCAGTTTGTTAGCGGGGATAATGCGGGATGAGCAGTTCTTC. As protein: CASSLLAGIMRDEQFF.